Listed here are 27 T cell receptor beta chains from one sample, sequenced in a study of blood T cell dynamics during melanoma immunotherapy. Time point defined: pre-treatment baseline. The data were produced by immunoSEQ multiplex PCR, yet TCRdb's version contains in-frame clones alone and is incomplete. The sample includes 15,000 to 20,000 clones, roughly four fifths of them seen just once. The specimen was blood, collected from a patient treated with checkpoint blockade. The origin of the receptors is a human donor with melanoma.

The chain carries TRBV6-6 and TRBJ2-5; 11 bases map to TRBD2. The CDR3 length is 16 residues. V dropped 2 bases and J dropped 4; count of bases not matched to a gene: 6. CDR1 MNHNY and CDR2 SVGAGI come from the germline V gene (reference sequence). Written as DNA, the CDR3 is TGTGCCAGCAGTTACGGGCTAGCGGGAGGTACAGAGACCCAGTACTTC. Its translation is CASSYGLAGGTETQYF.

As DNA, the CDR3 is TGTGCCAGCAGCCCAGGACTAGTTTCCTACAATGAGCAGTTCTTC. It codes for CASSPGLVSYNEQFF. This chain uses TRBV7-3 with TRBJ2-1, with 7 bases that match TRBD2. Trimming cost V 5 bases and J 1 base; bases outside gene matches: 5. The CDR3 is 15 residues long. CDR1 and CDR2 (germline): SGHTA, FQGTGA.

This rearrangement joins TRBV9 to TRBJ2-1; a possible D gene is TRBD2 (6 bases). Germline V lookup: CDR1 SGDLS, CDR2 YYNGEE. V lost 3 bases, J lost 8 bases, and 21 bases lay in between. This CDR3 region has 16 residues. The CDR3 is CASSARGQVWRDEQFF. The DNA of the CDR3 is TGTGCCAGCAGCGCACGTGGGCAGGTTTGGAGGGATGAGCAGTTCTTC.

This clone is a singleton in its sample. The chain links TRBV5-1 to TRBJ2-5; the D gene is possibly TRBD2 (5 bases). The CDR3 consists of 15 residues. The germline V gene encodes CDR1 SGHRS and CDR2 YFSETQ. V lost 0 bases, J lost 5 bases, and 14 bases lay in between. CDR3: CASSLVGGTGETQYF. The CDR3 DNA is TGCGCCAGCAGCTTGGTCGGAGGCACCGGGGAGACCCAGTACTTC. The entire variable domain, with the rest obtained from reference TRBV5-1 and TRBJ2-5, is as follows: KAGVTQTPRYLIKTRGQQVTLSCSPISGHRSVSWYQQTPGQGLQFLFEYFSETQRNKGNFPGRFSGRQFSNSRSEMNVSTLELGDSALYLCASSLVGGTGETQYFGPGTRLLVL.

The rearrangement joins TRBV7-3 to TRBJ1-2; D is unresolved. The CDR3 is 13 amino acids. The germline gives CDR1 SGHTA, CDR2 FQGTGA. With 2 bases removed from V and 8 bases from J, the gap between germline ends came to 12 bases. CDR3 protein: CASSLEGSSGYTF. Here the CDR3 DNA reads TGTGCCAGCAGCTTAGAGGGATCGAGCGGCTACACCTTC.

This rearrangement joins TRBV7-9 to TRBJ2-5; either TRBD1 or TRBD2 may supply D (5 bases each). This CDR3 has 16 residues. From germline, CDR1 is SEHNR and CDR2 FQNEAQ (reference sequence). V was trimmed by 3 bases and J by 1 base, leaving 15 bases between them. Here the CDR3 DNA reads TGTGCCAGCAGCTTTGCGCCACGGGACCGCCAAGAGACCCAGTACTTC. The encoded protein is CASSFAPRDRQETQYF.

This CDR3 reads CASSFNLNEGLAEKADTQYF. The CDR3 bases are TGTGCCAGCAGCTTTAATCTAAATGAGGGGCTAGCGGAGAAGGCAGATACGCAGTATTTT. The chain carries TRBV13 and TRBJ2-3; 7 positions agree with TRBD2. CDR1 PRHDT and CDR2 FYEKMQ come from the germline V gene (reference sequence). The CDR3 spans 20 residues. The V segment lost 3 bases and the J segment 4 bases; nucleotides outside the gene matches: 22.

This chain connects TRBV7-3 to TRBJ2-1, with a weak D call TRBD2 (6 bases). V was cut by 5 bases and J by 3 bases, with 8 bases left in between. The CDR3 extends over 13 amino acids. The germline V gene encodes CDR1 SGHTA and CDR2 FQGTGA. As DNA, the CDR3 is TGTGCCAGCAGCCGGGGGAACTACAATGAGCAGTTCTTC. The encoded protein is CASSRGNYNEQFF.

CDR3 sequence reads: CASSLAQTSSEQFF. The CDR3 nucleotides are TGTGCCAGCAGCTTAGCGCAGACCAGCTCTGAGCAGTTCTTC. The rearrangement uses TRBV7-9 and TRBJ2-1; D is ambiguous. In germline, CDR1 is SEHNR, CDR2 FQNEAQ (reference sequence). The CDR3 has 14 residues. Deletions cut 0 bases from V and 9 bases from J, with 12 bases between.

V and J are TRBV7-9 and TRBJ2-5; D ambiguous. There are 14 residues in the CDR3. Looked up from germline, CDR1 is SEHNR and CDR2 is FQNEAQ (reference sequence). V lost 0 bases and J lost 5, with 10 bases in between. The CDR3 loop is CASSLAGGVETQYF. For the CDR3, the DNA is TGTGCCAGCAGCTTAGCGGGCGGAGTGGAGACCCAGTACTTC.

The chain combines TRBV6-6 with TRBJ1-4; D ambiguous. The CDR3 has 13 residues. Germline lookup yields CDR1 MNHNY and CDR2 SVGAGI (reference sequence). V was clipped by 7 bases and J by 7 bases, with 13 bases between them. CDR3 sequence reads: CASTWIRSEKLFF. The CDR3 region has the DNA TGTGCCAGCACTTGGATAAGGAGTGAAAAACTGTTTTTT.

There are a few counts of this clone. The J gene is TRBJ1-2, the V gene TRBV30, with TRBD1 as a possible D gene (6 bases). The germline gives CDR1 GTSNPN, CDR2 SVGIG (reference sequence). V lost 3 bases and J 4 bases, leaving 12 bases between the germline ends. CDR3 length: 13 residues. The CDR3 here is CAWRARGTYGYTF. CDR3 nucleotides: TGTGCCTGGAGGGCGAGGGGGACCTATGGCTACACCTTC.

The chain carries TRBV30 and TRBJ1-3; a weak D match, TRBD1 (5 bases). The germline V gene has CDR1 GTSNPN and CDR2 SVGIG (reference sequence). This CDR3 is 13 amino acids long. V dropped 4 bases and J dropped 8 bases, with 15 bases sitting between them. CDR3 bases: TGTGCCTGGAATCGTCCGTGGGGGGACACCATATATTTT. Encoded protein: CAWNRPWGDTIYF. Drawing the rest from reference TRBV30 and TRBJ1-3, the complete variable domain is SQTIHQWPATLVQPVGSPLSLECTVEGTSNPNLYWYRQAAGRGLQLLFYSVGIGQISSEVPQNLSASRPQDRQFILSSKKLLLSDSGFYLCAWNRPWGDTIYFGEGSWLTVV.

The V call is TRBV20-1, the J call TRBJ1-4; no definite D call. Trimming shortened V by 4 bases and J by 8 bases, and 8 bases separated the two germline ends. The CDR3 length is 11 residues. Germline V lookup: CDR1 DFQATT, CDR2 SNEGSKA (reference sequence). The CDR3 protein is CSAKRMEKLFF. The CDR3, as DNA: TGCAGTGCTAAAAGAATGGAAAAACTGTTTTTT.

The chain has TRBV2 and TRBJ2-3; TRBD2 agrees at 10 bases. The CDR3 length is 14 residues. CDR1 and CDR2 (germline): SNHLY, FYNNEI. The ends lost 9 bases at V and 1 base at J; junction bases unmatched: 4. CDR3 sequence reads: CASSGRTRTDTQYF. CDR3 sequence (DNA): TGTGCCAGTAGCGGGAGGACTCGCACAGATACGCAGTATTTT. The full variable domain, rest sourced from reference TRBV2 and TRBJ2-3, is EPEVTQTPSHQVTQMGQEVILRCVPISNHLYFYWYRQILGQKVEFLVSFYNNEISEKSEIFDDQFSVERPDGSNFTLKIRSTKLEDSAMYFCASSGRTRTDTQYFGPGTRLTVL.

This clone was counted a few times. The J gene is TRBJ1-2, the V gene TRBV7-8; 9 nucleotides align to TRBD1. The CDR3 runs to 16 residues. Germline assignment: CDR1 SGHVS and CDR2 FQNEAQ. The trim removed 2 bases at V and 3 bases at J, leaving 7 bases unmatched. CDR3 in DNA: TGTGCCAGCAGCTTACGCCGGGACAGGGTAGACTATGGCTACACCTTC. Residues: CASSLRRDRVDYGYTF.

This chain links TRBV7-9 with TRBJ2-7; D possibly corresponds to TRBD2 (5 bases). Trimming left V 8 bases short and J 3 bases short, with 11 bases between. Germline V CDR1 and CDR2: SEHNR, FQNEAQ (reference sequence). This CDR3 comprises 12 residues. The CDR3: CASGSGYYEQYF. CDR3 nucleotide sequence: TGTGCCAGCGGATCGGGGTACTACGAGCAGTACTTC.

As to this clone: Compared with germline, one end of the junction differs, possibly owing to a read error. The chain combines TRBV28 with TRBJ1-2; possibly TRBD1 for D (5 bases). The CDR3 runs 15 residues. Germline V gene sequence: CDR1 MDHEN, CDR2 SYDVKM. The CDR3, as DNA: TGTGCCAGCAGTCTATGGGGGAATTCCTTCTATGGCTACACCTTC. This encodes CASSLWGNSFYGYTF.

This rearrangement joins TRBV14 to TRBJ2-1; D uncertain. With 2 bases removed from V and 9 bases from J, the gap between germline ends came to 11 bases. Germline values: CDR1 SGHDN, CDR2 FVKESK. This CDR3 contains 13 residues. The CDR3: CASSQQQLVEQFF. In DNA, the CDR3 is TGTGCCAGCAGCCAACAACAATTGGTTGAGCAGTTCTTC.

This clone was seen just once. V usage is TRBV27 and J usage is TRBJ2-1; perhaps TRBD2 as D (6 bases). The V gene's germline CDR1 is MNHEY and CDR2 SMNVEV (reference sequence). V was trimmed by 8 bases and J by 2 bases, leaving 13 bases between them. The CDR3 loop spans 14 amino acids. CDR3 loop: CASRERPTYNEQFF. The CDR3 nucleotides read TGTGCCAGCCGGGAGCGCCCCACCTACAATGAGCAGTTCTTC.

The chain uses TRBV7-8 and TRBJ2-1; no reliable D call. V dropped 4 bases and J dropped 4 bases, with 8 bases sitting between them. This CDR3 is 13 amino acids long. CDR1 is SGHVS, CDR2 FQNEAQ, per germline. The CDR3 reads CASSYPGYNEQFF. The CDR3 nucleotides are TGTGCCAGCAGCTATCCGGGTTACAATGAGCAGTTCTTC.

The chain recombines TRBV7-9 with TRBJ1-6; 8 nucleotides match TRBD1. The CDR3 consists of 18 residues. Germline-derived CDR1 and CDR2 are SEHNR and FQNEAQ (reference sequence). Unmatched junction bases numbered 9, after V lost 5 bases and J lost 0 bases. The CDR3 region has the DNA TGTGCCAGCAGCACCGGACAGGGTACGAGCTCCTATAATTCACCCCTCCACTTT. The encoded protein is CASSTGQGTSSYNSPLHF.

This chain joins TRBV19 and TRBJ2-3; no clear D gene. Trimming took off 3 bases at V and 8 bases at J, with 6 bases between the two ends. The CDR3 loop spans 11 amino acids. CDR1 and CDR2 from the germline V gene are LNHDA and SQIVND (reference sequence). The CDR3 nucleotides are TGTGCCAGTAGTATGTGGGGTACGCAGTATTTT. It yields the protein CASSMWGTQYF.

The rearrangement links TRBV10-3 to TRBJ2-5; no firm D call. The V gene lost 0 bases and the J gene lost 5 bases, with 10 bases spanning the gap. The CDR3 has 14 residues. Germline lookup yields CDR1 ENHRY and CDR2 SYGVKD. Written as DNA, the CDR3 is TGTGCCATCAGTGAGTCAAATAGCAAGGAGACCCAGTACTTC. Protein sequence: CAISESNSKETQYF.

The chain uses TRBV9 and TRBJ2-7; possible D gene TRBD1, 5 bases. The V end was cut by 2 bases, the J end by 2 bases, with 8 bases between. Germline loops: CDR1 SGDLS, CDR2 YYNGEE. The CDR3 runs to 13 residues. The CDR3: CASSVDTTYEQYF. CDR3 bases: TGTGCCAGCAGCGTGGACACAACCTACGAGCAGTACTTC. Looking up the rest from reference TRBV9 and TRBJ2-7 gives the full variable domain: DSGVTQTPKHLITATGQRVTLRCSPRSGDLSVYWYQQSLDQGLQFLIQYYNGEERAKGNILERFSAQQFPDLHSELNLSSLELGDSALYFCASSVDTTYEQYFGPGTRLTVT.

The chain employs TRBV19 and TRBJ2-2; TRBD2 matches 7 bases. The CDR3 is 14 residues long. With 7 bases clipped from V and 5 bases from J, the junction kept 7 bases outside the gene matches. The germline V gene has CDR1 LNHDA and CDR2 SQIVND (reference sequence). This CDR3 is CASTRGERTGELFF. The DNA of the CDR3 is TGTGCCAGTACCCGGGGGGAGAGGACCGGGGAGCTGTTTTTT.

The V and J genes are TRBV28 and TRBJ2-7, with D possibly being TRBD2 (5 bases). The germline V gene encodes CDR1 MDHEN and CDR2 SYDVKM. Trimming pared 5 bases from V and 6 bases from J, leaving 17 bases between. The CDR3 is 14 residues long. The CDR3 sequence is CASSPEDVDPEQYF. Written as DNA, the CDR3 is TGTGCCAGCAGTCCGGAGGACGTCGACCCCGAGCAGTACTTC.